The following is a TCR beta chain sequence with its context. In the original processing: Reference gene primers were amplified, and this amplification served to estimate nucleated cell counts. This table comes from immunoSEQ multiplex PCR, and its TCRdb copy is limited to in-frame clones, with some not included. V and J calls and clone size are as listed in that table; D and trimming were resolved from the DNA. The sample lists around 50,000 clones; just under 90% were seen once. Trimming cost V 4 bases and J 4 bases; bases outside gene matches: 9. There are 16 residues in the CDR3. Germline lookup yields CDR1 MNHNS and CDR2 SASEGT. These data belong to a study of blood T cell repertoires in COVID-19. In the study overall: Sites in the United States, Italy and Spain provided acute and convalescent COVID-19 samples. Sources were T cells, B-cell-depleted T cells, or PBMCs; the material itself was cDNA or gDNA.

The chain couples TRBV6-1 to TRBJ1-1; 10 bases agree with TRBD1. The sequence was obtained from a man between 60 and 70 years old with acute or convalescent COVID-19. Source material: peripheral blood. The CDR3 sequence is CASSADRGRRGTEAFF. As DNA, the CDR3 is TGTGCCAGCAGTGCCGACAGGGGGCGCCGCGGCACTGAAGCTTTCTTT.